This record looks at one TCR beta chain sequence and its context. Its antigen is currently unknown. This sample was taken from a study of blood T cells in healthy people across ages. Findings of the study overall: While age rose, TCR beta diversity per million T cells dropped in a roughly linear way. Diversity estimates drawn from one million T cells were deemed underestimates.

RNA extraction gave at least 5 micrograms of total RNA per sample. Through a sample-barcoded 5' primer and a J-beta primer mix, a second PCR was run for roughly 7 to 11 cycles. TCRdb processed the 5' RACE reads anew with MiXCR; each CDR3 protein has one entry. The sample records hundreds of thousands of distinct CDR3 sequences, approximately 52% being singletons. CDR3 length: 11 residues. Germline-derived CDR1 and CDR2 are MNHEY and SVGEGT. V dropped 7 bases and J dropped 4 bases, with 7 bases sitting between them. Sequences were obtained from blood. This clonotype was obtained from a man aged 55-75 years in good health. This chain uses TRBV6-2 or TRBV6-3 with TRBJ1-2; D call uncertain. The CDR3 DNA reads TGTGCCAGCACCCACAGCTATGGCTACACCTTC. It codes for CASTHSYGYTF.